This entry is about one TCR beta chain. Its specificity is not known. Germline CDR1 reads MNHNS; CDR2 reads SASEGT. The CDR3 sequence is 14 residues long. Losses at the gene ends were 6 bases for V and 0 bases for J; bases not matched to a gene: 3. This entry comes from a study of a mutant IDH1 vaccine in newly diagnosed glioma. Study as a whole: Those enrolled had earlier been treated with radiotherapy, temozolomide, or both, mostly both.

Stated time point: week 11, during vaccination. The study gave 300 ug of mutant IDH1 20-mer peptide per vaccine dose, with topical imiquimod. The repertoire was sequenced with immunoSEQ multiplex PCR; TCRdb's copy has only in-frame clones and lacks some. Of about 24,000 clones listed, less than 80% are singletons. This sequence originates from a middle-aged man with glioma. The rearrangement uses TRBV6-1 and TRBJ2-7; 9 bases line up with TRBD2. Sequencing used PBMCs, obtained from a glioma patient whose treatment included an IDH1 peptide vaccine. CDR3 in amino acids: CASRSGRSSYEQYF. The CDR3 DNA reads as TGTGCCAGCAGGAGCGGGAGGAGCTCCTACGAGCAGTACTTC.